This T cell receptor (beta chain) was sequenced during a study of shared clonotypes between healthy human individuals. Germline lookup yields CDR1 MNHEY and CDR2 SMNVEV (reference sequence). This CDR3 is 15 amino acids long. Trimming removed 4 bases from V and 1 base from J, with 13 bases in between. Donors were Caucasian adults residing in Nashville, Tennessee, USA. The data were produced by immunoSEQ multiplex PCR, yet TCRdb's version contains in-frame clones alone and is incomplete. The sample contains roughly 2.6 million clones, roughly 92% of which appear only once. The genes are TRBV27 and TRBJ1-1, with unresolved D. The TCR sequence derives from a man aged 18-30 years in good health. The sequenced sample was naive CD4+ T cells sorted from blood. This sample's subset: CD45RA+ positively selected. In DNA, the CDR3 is TGTGCCAGCAGTTCACCTAGACTGGGGAACACTGAAGCTTTCTTT. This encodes CASSSPRLGNTEAFF.